This entry lists 26 T cell receptor beta chains sequenced from one sample in a study of neoadjuvant anti-PD-1 for oral cavity cancer. The assay was immunoSEQ multiplex PCR, and TCRdb's table has in-frame clones only and misses some. This table has approximately 14,000 clones, 65% to 80% appearing once. Time point here: after neoadjuvant nivolumab, at surgical resection. Sequenced here: PBMCs, sampled after nivolumab (anti-PD-1) treatment. Receptor source: a person aged 35-79 years with oral cavity squamous cell carcinoma.

The chain links TRBV13 to TRBJ2-1; 7 bases are a match to TRBD1. The CDR3 is made up of 15 amino acids. CDR1 and CDR2 from the germline V gene are PRHDT and FYEKMQ (reference sequence). With 5 bases clipped from V and 6 bases from J, the junction kept 10 bases outside the gene matches. This CDR3 reads CASSGNRGWTNEQFF. In DNA form, the CDR3 reads TGTGCCAGCAGCGGGAACAGGGGTTGGACCAATGAGCAGTTCTTC.

CDR3 residues: CASSSQAGDTQYF. The DNA for the CDR3 is TGTGCCAGCAGCTCTCAGGCGGGGGATACGCAGTATTTT. The genes are TRBV14 and TRBJ2-3; possible D gene TRBD2, 6 bases. The CDR3 runs 13 residues. In germline, CDR1 is SGHDN, CDR2 FVKESK. The V and J ends lost 5 bases and 6 bases respectively, with 12 bases between them.

The V call is TRBV7-6, the J call TRBJ1-1; no clear D gene. The CDR3 extends over 13 amino acids. Germline values: CDR1 SGHVS, CDR2 FNYEAQ. Trimming took 1 base from V and 4 from J, leaving 7 bases between them. In DNA, the CDR3 is TGTGCCAGCAGCTTAGATGAGGTCACTGAAGCTTTCTTT. Translating it yields CASSLDEVTEAFF.

The CDR3 sequence is CASSYSLAGSYNEQFF. The DNA of the CDR3 is TGTGCCAGCAGTTACTCACTAGCGGGCTCCTACAATGAGCAGTTCTTC. The V and J genes are TRBV6-5 and TRBJ2-1, with 9 nucleotides matching TRBD2. Trimming at V came to 0 bases and at J to 0 bases, leaving 0 bases not matched to a gene. The CDR3 is made up of 16 amino acids. The germline V gene has CDR1 MNHEY and CDR2 SVGAGI.

CDR3 sequence reads: CASSVEGGNQPQHF. The CDR3 DNA reads as TGTGCCAGCAGCGTAGAAGGAGGCAATCAGCCCCAGCATTTT. The chain employs TRBV9 and TRBJ1-5; D is unresolved. Germline V gene data show CDR1 as SGDLS and CDR2 as YYNGEE. V was clipped by 0 bases and J by 2 bases, with 6 bases between them. The CDR3 extends over 14 amino acids.

This clone was picked up a small number of times. The gene calls are TRBV28 and TRBJ1-3, with TRBD1 matching over 10 bases. The CDR3 extends over 15 amino acids. The trim removed 6 bases at V and 3 bases at J, leaving 5 bases unmatched. CDR1 and CDR2 (germline): MDHEN, SYDVKM. The chain's CDR3 is CASRRQGADGNTIYF. The DNA for the CDR3 is TGTGCCAGCAGGCGACAGGGGGCTGATGGAAACACCATATATTTT.

This chain connects TRBV9 to TRBJ2-1; D unclear. CDR1 is SGDLS, CDR2 YYNGEE, per germline. Trimming pared 3 bases from V and 4 bases from J, leaving 17 bases between. This CDR3 region has 16 residues. The CDR3 loop is CASSGPGPWGYNEQFF. The CDR3 bases are TGTGCCAGCAGCGGGCCCGGGCCCTGGGGATACAATGAGCAGTTCTTC.

The rearrangement joins TRBV29-1 to TRBJ2-5; D is perhaps TRBD1 (6 bases). The CDR3 is 14 amino acids. Germline CDR1 is SQVTM and CDR2 is ANQGSEA. With 6 bases removed from V and 5 bases from J, the gap between germline ends came to 19 bases. The CDR3 reads CSVQGLVFGETQYF. The CDR3 DNA reads as TGCAGCGTACAGGGATTAGTGTTTGGTGAGACCCAGTACTTC.

The chain links TRBV6-1 to TRBJ2-7; possibly TRBD2 for D (6 bases). Germline V lookup: CDR1 MNHNS, CDR2 SASEGT. The CDR3 spans 13 residues. The ends were cut back, 3 bases at V and 5 bases at J, with 11 bases in the middle. CDR3 loop: CASSEREVDEQYF. CDR3 sequence (DNA): TGTGCCAGCAGTGAGCGGGAAGTCGACGAGCAGTACTTC.

The table lists this clone with a few counts. The CDR3 DNA is TGTGCCAGTAGTGCCGGGACGGCCTCCAATCAGCCCCAGCATTTT. Translation gives CASSAGTASNQPQHF. The chain is built from TRBV19 and TRBJ1-5; a weak D match, TRBD1 (5 bases). Per germline, CDR1 LNHDA and CDR2 SQIVND (reference sequence). The ends were cut back, 5 bases at V and 3 bases at J, with 14 bases in the middle. This CDR3 contains 15 residues.

This clone was seen a single time. The chain recombines TRBV9 with TRBJ2-5; 7 bases match TRBD1. Per germline, CDR1 SGDLS and CDR2 YYNGEE. The CDR3 runs to 14 residues. With V trimmed by 4 bases and J by 1 base, 4 bases remained unmatched. The chain's CDR3 is CASSPGQLQETQYF. In DNA, the CDR3 is TGTGCCAGCAGCCCGGGACAGCTCCAAGAGACCCAGTACTTC.

DNA of the CDR3: TGTGCCAGCAGGGGGGGTCCCAACACCGGGGAGCTGTTTTTT. Translated: CASRGGPNTGELFF. The chain has TRBV2 and TRBJ2-2, with D possibly being TRBD2 (6 bases). V dropped 6 bases and J dropped 2 bases, with 10 bases sitting between them. Germline CDR1 SNHLY, CDR2 FYNNEI. This CDR3 is 14 amino acids long.

The chain joins TRBV5-1 to TRBJ2-3, with D hard to call. The V end lost 2 bases, the J end lost 2 bases, and 12 bases lay between the germline ends. CDR1 SGHRS and CDR2 YFSETQ come from the germline V gene. This CDR3 has 15 residues. For the CDR3, the DNA is TGCGCCAGCAGCTTAGTTGGGTTCGCCACAGATACGCAGTATTTT. Translating gives CASSLVGFATDTQYF.

V and J are TRBV10-3 and TRBJ2-3; D might be TRBD2 (6 bases). CDR3 size: 14 residues. Germline V gene lookup returns CDR1 ENHRY and CDR2 SYGVKD. Trimming shortened V by 3 bases and J by 7 bases, and 14 bases separated the two germline ends. As DNA, the CDR3 is TGTGCCATCAGTGACCCCGGGGGACCGAATACGCAGTATTTT. This translates into CAISDPGGPNTQYF.

This clone came up once. CDR3 sequence: CAISESTADTQYF. The DNA of the CDR3 is TGTGCCATCAGTGAGTCGACGGCAGATACGCAGTATTTT. The chain couples TRBV10-3 to TRBJ2-3, with D uncertain. The germline gives CDR1 ENHRY, CDR2 SYGVKD. V was clipped by 0 bases and J by 4 bases, with 5 bases between them. CDR3 size: 13 residues.

This chain joins TRBV6-5 and TRBJ1-1; D is unclear. Germline V gives CDR1 MNHEY, CDR2 SVGAGI. The CDR3 consists of 15 residues. The V end was cut by 6 bases, the J end by 0 bases, with 14 bases between. The CDR3 sequence: CASRHRRSLNTEAFF. The DNA for the CDR3 is TGTGCCAGCAGGCATCGACGGAGCTTGAACACTGAAGCTTTCTTT.

The table lists this clone with a few counts. The gene calls are TRBV28 and TRBJ1-5; D might be TRBD1 (6 bases). Looked up from germline, CDR1 is MDHEN and CDR2 is SYDVKM. V gave up 6 bases and J gave up 6 bases, with 12 bases separating them. The length of the CDR3 is 13 residues. The CDR3 coding sequence is TGTGCCAGCAGCACAGGGCAGGCTCAGCCCCAGCATTTT. Amino acids: CASSTGQAQPQHF.

The rearrangement joins TRBV6-5 to TRBJ1-4; unclear D gene. Trimming removed 0 bases from V and 5 bases from J, with 7 bases in between. CDR1 is MNHEY, CDR2 SVGAGI, per germline. The CDR3 runs to 14 residues. This CDR3 is CASSYSGGNEKLFF. In nucleotides, the CDR3 is TGTGCCAGCAGTTACTCAGGAGGGAATGAAAAACTGTTTTTT.

The chain combines TRBV4-2 with TRBJ2-1; weak D call: TRBD2 (6 bases). Trimming stripped 1 base from V and 6 bases from J, with 13 bases between. The CDR3 loop spans 15 amino acids. CDR1 is LGHNA, CDR2 YNFKEQ, per germline. The chain's CDR3 is CASSQVASVGNEQFF. Written as DNA, the CDR3 is TGTGCCAGCAGCCAAGTGGCTAGCGTGGGCAATGAGCAGTTCTTC.

This clone was seen only a few times. V and J are TRBV5-1 and TRBJ2-2; D uncertain. The CDR3 consists of 15 residues. Per germline, CDR1 SGHRS and CDR2 YFSETQ. V shed 1 base and J shed 0 bases, with 7 bases lying between them. CDR3 nucleotides: TGCGCCAGCAGCTTGACTACAGCGAACACCGGGGAGCTGTTTTTT. It specifies CASSLTTANTGELFF.

The V call is TRBV4-1, the J call TRBJ1-5; no firm D call. CDR3 length equals 18 residues. V was shortened by 4 bases and J by 0 bases, with 19 bases between the two germline ends. Germline assignment: CDR1 MGHRA and CDR2 YSYEKL. CDR3 sequence reads: CASSPHGGFVSSNQPQHF. The DNA of the CDR3 is TGCGCCAGCAGCCCACACGGAGGGTTTGTTAGTAGCAATCAGCCCCAGCATTTT.

The chain links TRBV2 to TRBJ2-5, with D tentatively TRBD2 (6 bases). The germline V gene has CDR1 SNHLY and CDR2 FYNNEI. The germline V and J ends were trimmed by 4 bases and 3 bases, with 18 bases remaining between them. There are 16 residues in the CDR3. CDR3 protein: CASSVQNGAGKETQYF. DNA for the CDR3: TGTGCCAGCAGTGTCCAAAATGGGGCGGGGAAAGAGACCCAGTACTTC.

This chain uses TRBV15 with TRBJ1-5; a possible D gene is TRBD1 (6 bases). The CDR3 loop spans 14 amino acids. Trimming stripped 5 bases from V and 4 bases from J, with 12 bases between. Germline V gene data show CDR1 as LNHNV and CDR2 as YYDKDF (reference sequence). The CDR3 DNA reads TGTGCCACCAGCCGAAACAGGGAAAATCAGCCCCAGCATTTT. It yields the protein CATSRNRENQPQHF.

The chain is built from TRBV11-2 and TRBJ2-3, with D hard to call. Trimming took off 5 bases at V and 3 bases at J, with 18 bases between the two ends. Germline lookup yields CDR1 SGHAT and CDR2 FQNNGV. The CDR3 loop spans 16 amino acids. The CDR3 loop reads CASSPLLRLATDTQYF. The CDR3 coding sequence is TGTGCCAGCAGCCCCCTTCTAAGACTTGCAACAGATACGCAGTATTTT.

V usage is TRBV2 and J usage is TRBJ2-7; the D gene is possibly TRBD1 (6 bases). Germline-derived CDR1 and CDR2 are SNHLY and FYNNEI. The CDR3 covers 14 residues. Trimming took 5 bases from V and 2 from J, leaving 13 bases between them. CDR3 sequence reads: CASSLGRGTYEQYF. As DNA, the CDR3 is TGTGCCAGCAGTTTGGGCAGGGGAACCTACGAGCAGTACTTC.

The rearrangement joins TRBV7-3 to TRBJ2-3, with D tentatively TRBD2 (6 bases). The V and J ends lost 5 bases and 5 bases respectively, with 8 bases between them. Germline lookup yields CDR1 SGHTA and CDR2 FQGTGA. The CDR3 contains 12 residues. CDR3 nucleotides: TGTGCCAGCAGCCCCGGGGGAGATACGCAGTATTTT. This translates into CASSPGGDTQYF. The full variable domain, in which reference TRBV7-3 and TRBJ2-3 provide the parts outside the CDR3, is GAGVSQTPSNKVTEKGKYVELRCDPISGHTALYWYRQSLGQGPEFLIYFQGTGAADDSGLPNDRFFAVRPEGSVSTLKIQRTERGDSAVYLCASSPGGDTQYFGPGTRLTVL.